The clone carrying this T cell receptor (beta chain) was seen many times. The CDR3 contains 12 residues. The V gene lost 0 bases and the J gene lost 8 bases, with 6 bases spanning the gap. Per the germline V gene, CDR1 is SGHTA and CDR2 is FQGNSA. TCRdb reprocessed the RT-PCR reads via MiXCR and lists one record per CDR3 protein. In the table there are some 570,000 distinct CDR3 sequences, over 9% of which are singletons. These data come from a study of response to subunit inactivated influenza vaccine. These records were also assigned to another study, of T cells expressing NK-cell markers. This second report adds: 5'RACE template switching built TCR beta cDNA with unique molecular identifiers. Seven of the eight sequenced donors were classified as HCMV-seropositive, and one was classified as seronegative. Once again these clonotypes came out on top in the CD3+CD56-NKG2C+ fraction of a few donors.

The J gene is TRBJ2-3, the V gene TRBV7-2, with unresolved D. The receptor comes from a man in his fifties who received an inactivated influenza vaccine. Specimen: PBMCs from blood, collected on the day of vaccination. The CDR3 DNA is TGTGCCAGCAGCTTAGCCGAGGTTACGCAGTATTTT. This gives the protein CASSLAEVTQYF.